The clone carrying this T cell receptor (beta chain) was detected a few times. As yet, its antigen is unknown. A sort by CD45RO/CCR7/CD25/CD127/CD95/CD27 yielded CD4+ naive, central memory, regulatory and stem cell-like memory cells. Since all of the isolated RNA was reverse transcribed, expressed TCRB transcripts were what got sequenced. About 3.57 million reads per sample were averaged for naive, central memory and regulatory samples. The protocol was immunoSEQ multiplex PCR, while the TCRdb copy is restricted to in-frame clones and leaves out a portion. Of about 370,000 clones listed, around a tenth were seen once; the top ten hold approximately 0.55%. This CDR3 is built from 13 residues. Trimming took off 6 bases at V and 8 bases at J, with 16 bases between the two ends. Germline CDR1 MNHNY, CDR2 SVGAGI (reference sequence). This entry belongs to a study of beta chain features in type 1 diabetes.

Broader study findings: The study found that naive, central memory and Treg TCRB repertoires appeared more similar in patients than in healthy donors. Across all four CD4+ subsets, people with type 1 diabetes showed modestly shorter TCRB CDR3s. Reads derived from cDNA could over-represent cells showing high TCR expression.

The chain joins TRBV6-6 to TRBJ1-1, with a weak D call TRBD1 (5 bases). The TCR was taken from a man aged 30 to 39 with type 1 diabetes. The specimen sequenced was central memory CD4+ T cells from blood. Written as DNA, the CDR3 is TGTGCCAGCAGAGGGACCGTCCTCCCGGAAGCTTTCTTT. Residues: CASRGTVLPEAFF.